The clone carrying this TCR beta chain is a singleton in its sample. As processed by the authors: It was from reference gene primer amplification that nucleated cell counts were estimated. Clones were read by immunoSEQ multiplex PCR, and TCRdb kept only the in-frame ones, dropping some. The V and J calls and clone size were taken over from that table, and D and trimming were inferred from the DNA. The sample records more than 150,000 clones, roughly 87% being singletons. The sample belongs to a study of blood T cell repertoires in COVID-19. Study background: Nucleic acid was either cDNA or gDNA, and it came from T cells, B-cell-depleted T cells, or PBMCs.

V lost 2 bases to trimming and J lost 7 bases; unmatched junction nucleotides: 0. Per the germline V gene, CDR1 is SGHAT and CDR2 is FQNNGV. CDR3 size: 13 residues. Enrollees, about 18 to 90 years old, lived in some 24 US areas. Recovered Cohort 3 donors showed two negative PCRs, clearance, or symptom resolution. The TCR comes from a woman in her fifties or sixties who had recovered from COVID-19. Material: PBMCs or T cells enriched from blood (not recorded which). The V call is TRBV11-2, the J call TRBJ1-4; 8 positions match TRBD1. For the CDR3, the DNA is TGTGCCAGCAGCTTAACAGGGGGTGAAAAACTGTTTTTT. It encodes CASSLTGGEKLFF.